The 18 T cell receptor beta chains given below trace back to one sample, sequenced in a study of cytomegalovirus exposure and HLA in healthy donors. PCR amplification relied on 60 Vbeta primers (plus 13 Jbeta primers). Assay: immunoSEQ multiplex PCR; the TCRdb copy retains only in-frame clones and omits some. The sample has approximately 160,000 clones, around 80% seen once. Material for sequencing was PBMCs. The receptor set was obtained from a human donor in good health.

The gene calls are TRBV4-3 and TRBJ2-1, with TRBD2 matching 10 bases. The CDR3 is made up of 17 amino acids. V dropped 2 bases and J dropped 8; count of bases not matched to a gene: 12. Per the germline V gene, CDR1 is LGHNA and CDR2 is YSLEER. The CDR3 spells CASSQKTALAGSYEQFF. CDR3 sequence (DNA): TGCGCCAGCAGCCAAAAAACGGCACTAGCGGGGTCTTATGAGCAGTTCTTC.

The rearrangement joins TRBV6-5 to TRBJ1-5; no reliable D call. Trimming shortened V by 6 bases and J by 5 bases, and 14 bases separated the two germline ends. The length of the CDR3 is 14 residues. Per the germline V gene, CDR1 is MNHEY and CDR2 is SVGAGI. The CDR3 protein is CASSLDWGYQPQHF. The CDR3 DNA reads TGTGCCAGCAGCTTGGACTGGGGTTATCAGCCCCAGCATTTT.

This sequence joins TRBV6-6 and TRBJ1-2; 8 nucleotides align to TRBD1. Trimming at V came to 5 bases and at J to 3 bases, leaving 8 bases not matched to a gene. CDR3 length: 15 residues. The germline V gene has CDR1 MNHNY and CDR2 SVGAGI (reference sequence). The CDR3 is CASSAGQGWHYGYTF. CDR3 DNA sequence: TGTGCCAGCAGTGCCGGACAGGGCTGGCACTATGGCTACACCTTC.

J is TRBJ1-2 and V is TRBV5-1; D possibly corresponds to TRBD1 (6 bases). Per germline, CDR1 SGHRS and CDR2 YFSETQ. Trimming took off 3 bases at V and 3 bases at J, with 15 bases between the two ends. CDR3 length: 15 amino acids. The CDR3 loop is CASSSTGSLDYGYTF. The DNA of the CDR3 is TGCGCCAGCAGCTCAACAGGGAGTTTGGACTATGGCTACACCTTC.

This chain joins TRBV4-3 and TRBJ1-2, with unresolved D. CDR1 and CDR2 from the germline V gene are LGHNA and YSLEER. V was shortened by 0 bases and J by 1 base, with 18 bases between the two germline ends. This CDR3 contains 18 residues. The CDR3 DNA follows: TGCGCCAGCAGCCAAGATCTTGAGGGTTCCGCCTTTAACTATGGCTACACCTTC. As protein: CASSQDLEGSAFNYGYTF.

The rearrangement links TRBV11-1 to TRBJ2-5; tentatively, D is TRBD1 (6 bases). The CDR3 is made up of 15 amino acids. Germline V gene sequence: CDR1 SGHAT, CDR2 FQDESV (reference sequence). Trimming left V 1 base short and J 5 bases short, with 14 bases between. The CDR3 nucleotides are TGTGCCAGCAGCTTAGGGACAGCCTCAAGGGAGACCCAGTACTTC. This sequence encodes CASSLGTASRETQYF.

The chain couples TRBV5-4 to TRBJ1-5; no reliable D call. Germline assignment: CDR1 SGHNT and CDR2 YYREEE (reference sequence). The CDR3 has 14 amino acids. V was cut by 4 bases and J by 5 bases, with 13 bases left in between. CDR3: CASSHGGIDQPQHF. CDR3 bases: TGTGCCAGCAGCCACGGCGGTATCGATCAGCCCCAGCATTTT.

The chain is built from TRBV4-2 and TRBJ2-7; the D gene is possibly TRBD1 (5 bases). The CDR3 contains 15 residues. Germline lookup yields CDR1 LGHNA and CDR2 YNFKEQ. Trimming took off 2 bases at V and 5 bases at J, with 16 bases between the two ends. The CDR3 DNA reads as TGTGCCAGCAGCCAACAGGGTAGCCCGATTGACGAGCAGTACTTC. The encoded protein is CASSQQGSPIDEQYF.

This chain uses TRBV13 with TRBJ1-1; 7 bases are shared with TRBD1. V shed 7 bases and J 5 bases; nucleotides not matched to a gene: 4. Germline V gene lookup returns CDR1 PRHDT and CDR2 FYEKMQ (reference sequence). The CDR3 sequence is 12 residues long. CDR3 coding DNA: TGTGCCAGCAACCTACAGGGGACTGAAGCTTTCTTT. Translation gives CASNLQGTEAFF.

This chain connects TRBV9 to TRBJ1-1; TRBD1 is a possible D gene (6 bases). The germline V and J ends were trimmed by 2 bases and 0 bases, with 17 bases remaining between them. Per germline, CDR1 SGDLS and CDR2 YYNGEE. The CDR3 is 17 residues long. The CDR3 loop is CASSVDDRDTMNTEAFF. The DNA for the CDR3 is TGTGCCAGCAGCGTGGATGACCGGGACACCATGAACACTGAAGCTTTCTTT. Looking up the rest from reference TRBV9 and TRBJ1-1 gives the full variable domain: DSGVTQTPKHLITATGQRVTLRCSPRSGDLSVYWYQQSLDQGLQFLIQYYNGEERAKGNILERFSAQQFPDLHSELNLSSLELGDSALYFCASSVDDRDTMNTEAFFGQGTRLTVV.

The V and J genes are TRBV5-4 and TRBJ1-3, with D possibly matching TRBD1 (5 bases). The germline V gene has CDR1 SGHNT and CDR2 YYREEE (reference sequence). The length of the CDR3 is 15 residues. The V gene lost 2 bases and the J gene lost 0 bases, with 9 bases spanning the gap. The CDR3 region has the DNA TGTGCCAGCAGCTTTGGACAAGCCTCTGGAAACACCATATATTTT. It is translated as CASSFGQASGNTIYF.

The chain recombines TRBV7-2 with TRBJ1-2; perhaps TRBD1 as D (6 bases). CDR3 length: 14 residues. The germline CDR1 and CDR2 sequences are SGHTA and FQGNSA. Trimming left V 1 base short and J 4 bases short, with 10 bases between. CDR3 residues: CASSLEQGPYGYTF. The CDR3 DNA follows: TGTGCCAGCAGCTTAGAACAGGGACCCTATGGCTACACCTTC.

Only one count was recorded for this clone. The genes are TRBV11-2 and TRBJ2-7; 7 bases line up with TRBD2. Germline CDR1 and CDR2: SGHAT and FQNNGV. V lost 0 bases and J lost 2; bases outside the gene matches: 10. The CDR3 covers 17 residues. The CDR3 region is CASSLDFRLAHAYEQYF. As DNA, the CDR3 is TGTGCCAGCAGCTTAGATTTCAGACTAGCCCATGCCTACGAGCAGTACTTC. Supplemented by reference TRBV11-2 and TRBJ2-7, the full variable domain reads EAGVAQSPRYKIIEKRQSVAFWCNPISGHATLYWYQQILGQGPKLLIQFQNNGVVDDSQLPKDRFSAERLKGVDSTLKIQPAKLEDSAVYLCASSLDFRLAHAYEQYFGPGTRLTVT.

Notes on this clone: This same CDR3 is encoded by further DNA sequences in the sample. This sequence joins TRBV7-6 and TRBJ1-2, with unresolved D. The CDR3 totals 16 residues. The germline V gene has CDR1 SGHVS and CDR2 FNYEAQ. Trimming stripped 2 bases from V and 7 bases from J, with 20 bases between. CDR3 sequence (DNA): TGTGCCAGCAGCTTAAGGCTTGCGTCTGAATCGGGTGGCTACACCTTC. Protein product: CASSLRLASESGGYTF. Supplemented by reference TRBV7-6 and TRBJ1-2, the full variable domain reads GAGVSQSPRYKVTKRGQDVALRCDPISGHVSLYWYRQALGQGPEFLTYFNYEAQQDKSGLPNDRFSAERPEGSISTLTIQRTEQRDSAMYRCASSLRLASESGGYTFGSGTRLTVV.

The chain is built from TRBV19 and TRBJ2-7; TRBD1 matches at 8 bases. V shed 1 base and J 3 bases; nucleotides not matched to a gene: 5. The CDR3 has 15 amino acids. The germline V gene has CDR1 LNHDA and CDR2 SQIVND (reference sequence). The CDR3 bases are TGTGCCAGTAGTATAGTAGGCGACAGGGGCTACGAGCAGTACTTC. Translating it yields CASSIVGDRGYEQYF.

The CDR3 sequence is CASSRTGTGDYEQYF. The CDR3, as DNA: TGTGCCAGCAGCAGAACCGGGACAGGGGATTACGAGCAGTACTTC. The chain couples TRBV9 to TRBJ2-7; 10 positions agree with TRBD1. The J segment lost 4 bases and the V segment lost 4 bases, leaving 8 bases of the junction unmatched. The CDR3 loop spans 15 amino acids. Germline V lookup: CDR1 SGDLS, CDR2 YYNGEE.

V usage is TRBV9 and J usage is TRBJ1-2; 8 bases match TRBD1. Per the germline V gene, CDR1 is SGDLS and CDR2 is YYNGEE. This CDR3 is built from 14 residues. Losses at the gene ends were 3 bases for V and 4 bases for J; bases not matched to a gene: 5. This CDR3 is CASSAQGAGYGYTF. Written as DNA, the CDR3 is TGTGCCAGCAGCGCCCAGGGGGCAGGCTATGGCTACACCTTC.

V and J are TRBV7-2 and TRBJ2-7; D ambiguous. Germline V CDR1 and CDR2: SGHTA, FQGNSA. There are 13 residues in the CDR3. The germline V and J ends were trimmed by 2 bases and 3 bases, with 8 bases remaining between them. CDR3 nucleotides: TGTGCCAGCAGCTTATCCGCGAACTACGAGCAGTACTTC. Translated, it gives CASSLSANYEQYF.